The text below deals with one T cell receptor beta chain. What it binds is not known. These donors, healthy bone marrow donors, were studied. These data originate in a study of cytomegalovirus exposure and HLA in healthy donors. Study-wide results and limits: Per a later analysis, roughly 17,000 TCR beta sequences showed association with HLA alleles at 0.05 false discovery rate. The study listed some 160 cytomegalovirus-associated TCR beta chains.

CDR3 size: 15 residues. V lost 4 bases, J lost 4 bases, and 6 bases stayed unmatched. Germline V gives CDR1 SGHTA, CDR2 FQGNSA. The PCR contained 60 Vbeta and 13 Jbeta primers. Original analysis: An analysis performed later counted 70 million to 90 million unique TCR beta chains (approximately 12 million of them shared). Generated by immunoSEQ multiplex PCR, the TCRdb table keeps only in-frame clones and is missing some. The V and J calls and the clone size are those of that table, but D and trimming were determined from the DNA. This sample carries 100,000 to 150,000 clones, approximately 78% of them seen once, and the ten largest clones take under 13%.

Sequenced material: PBMCs. The receptor was derived from a man aged 25 to 45 in good health and CMV-seropositive. The rearrangement links TRBV7-2 to TRBJ2-7; 11 positions match TRBD1. Here the CDR3 reads CASSSLGQGGYEQYF. The CDR3 coding sequence is TGTGCCAGCAGCTCCCTGGGACAGGGGGGATACGAGCAGTACTTC.